Presented here are 29 T cell receptor beta chains from one specimen sequenced in a study of glioma-infiltrating T cells after dendritic cell vaccination. Time point noted: after dendritic cell vaccination, including at tumor progression/relapse. Assay: immunoSEQ multiplex PCR; the TCRdb copy retains only in-frame clones and omits some. The sample has tens of thousands of clones; 83% are singletons. Specimen: blood, collected after dendritic cell vaccination. The source of these receptors is a human donor with glioblastoma.

J is TRBJ2-5 and V is TRBV5-6; tentative D call: TRBD2 (5 bases). Germline CDR1 SGHDT, CDR2 YYEEEE. Trimming pared 7 bases from V and 2 bases from J, leaving 15 bases between. The CDR3 is 14 amino acids. The CDR3 DNA reads as TGTGCCAGCCCTCCCATCGGACTTCAAGAGACCCAGTACTTC. Translated, it gives CASPPIGLQETQYF. The full variable domain, completed using reference TRBV5-6 and TRBJ2-5, is DAGVTQSPTHLIKTRGQQVTLRCSPKSGHDTVSWYQQALGQGPQFIFQYYEEEERQRGNFPDRFSGHQFPNYSSELNVNALLLGDSALYLCASPPIGLQETQYFGPGTRLLVL.

The genes are TRBV29-1 and TRBJ2-7; D may be TRBD1 (5 bases). The CDR3 extends over 13 amino acids. V lost 5 bases to trimming and J lost 1 base, with 12 bases between them. Germline V gene lookup returns CDR1 SQVTM and CDR2 ANQGSEA. The chain's CDR3 is CSVWQGGSYEQYF. CDR3 bases: TGCAGCGTTTGGCAGGGTGGGTCCTACGAGCAGTACTTC.

The rearrangement joins TRBV2 to TRBJ1-1, with D possibly TRBD1 on 6 matching bases. The CDR3 has 14 amino acids. V dropped 8 bases and J dropped 6 bases, with 19 bases sitting between them. The germline V gene encodes CDR1 SNHLY and CDR2 FYNNEI. CDR3 region: CASLEGEKRAEAFF. Written as DNA, the CDR3 is TGTGCCAGCCTAGAGGGGGAGAAGCGCGCTGAAGCTTTCTTT.

This CDR3 reads CASRDQATNEKLFF. CDR3 nucleotides: TGTGCCAGCAGGGATCAGGCAACTAATGAAAAACTGTTTTTT. The V and J genes are TRBV13 and TRBJ1-4; D gene unclear. The CDR3 has 14 residues. With 6 bases removed from V and 0 bases from J, the gap between germline ends came to 8 bases. Germline V CDR1 and CDR2: PRHDT, FYEKMQ (reference sequence).

The rearrangement joins TRBV6-5 to TRBJ1-1; 7 nucleotides align to TRBD1. The germline V gene encodes CDR1 MNHEY and CDR2 SVGAGI. CDR3 length equals 14 residues. With 6 bases clipped from V and 1 base from J, the junction kept 5 bases outside the gene matches. The DNA of the CDR3 is TGTGCCAGCAGACCGGGACAGAGGAACACTGAAGCTTTCTTT. As protein: CASRPGQRNTEAFF.

The chain links TRBV5-4 to TRBJ1-6; D perhaps matches TRBD1 (6 bases). CDR1 SGHNT and CDR2 YYREEE come from the germline V gene (reference sequence). V dropped 2 bases and J dropped 5 bases, with 14 bases sitting between them. This CDR3 has 16 residues. CDR3 amino acids: CASSLYGQKDNSPLHF. In nucleotides, the CDR3 is TGTGCCAGCAGCTTATACGGACAGAAAGATAATTCACCCCTCCACTTT. Variable domain in full (rest from reference TRBV5-4 and TRBJ1-6): ETGVTQSPTHLIKTRGQQVTLRCSSQSGHNTVSWYQQALGQGPQFIFQYYREEENGRGNFPPRFSGLQFPNYSSELNVNALELDDSALYLCASSLYGQKDNSPLHFGNGTRLTVT.

The V and J genes are TRBV2 and TRBJ2-5; TRBD2 matches 15 bases. Unmatched junction bases numbered 6, after V lost 8 bases and J lost 5 bases. The CDR3 runs to 15 residues. Germline V gene data show CDR1 as SNHLY and CDR2 as FYNNEI. For the CDR3, the DNA is TGTGCCAGCGGGACTAGCGGGGGGCTGGGGGAGACCCAGTACTTC. Its protein is CASGTSGGLGETQYF. The whole variable domain, filled in from reference TRBV2 and TRBJ2-5, reads EPEVTQTPSHQVTQMGQEVILRCVPISNHLYFYWYRQILGQKVEFLVSFYNNEISEKSEIFDDQFSVERPDGSNFTLKIRSTKLEDSAMYFCASGTSGGLGETQYFGPGTRLLVL.

V gene TRBV9 combines with J gene TRBJ2-7; tentatively, D is TRBD1 (5 bases). Germline V gene data show CDR1 as SGDLS and CDR2 as YYNGEE. V lost 3 bases and J lost 3, with 7 bases in between. The CDR3 has 12 residues. The CDR3 DNA follows: TGTGCCAGCAGCGGACAGCACTACGAGCAGTACTTC. Amino acid sequence: CASSGQHYEQYF.

This chain uses TRBV5-1 with TRBJ2-7; D not certain. Trimming cost V 0 bases and J 5 bases, with 15 bases left between them. The CDR3 sequence is 15 residues long. Per germline, CDR1 SGHRS and CDR2 YFSETQ. CDR3 loop: CASSLALGSLNEQYF. The DNA for the CDR3 is TGCGCCAGCAGCTTGGCGTTGGGCAGTCTGAACGAGCAGTACTTC.

This chain uses TRBV18 with TRBJ1-2, with 7 nucleotides matching TRBD1. CDR3 length: 14 residues. The V gene end was trimmed by 3 bases and the J gene end by 4 bases; junction bases not matched to a gene: 5. Germline V gene lookup returns CDR1 KGHSH and CDR2 LQKENI. Here the CDR3 DNA reads TGTGCCAGCTCACCCGAGGGGGCCATCTATGGCTACACCTTC. It translates to CASSPEGAIYGYTF.

The chain links TRBV27 to TRBJ2-7, with TRBD2 as a possible D gene (6 bases). The CDR3 spans 15 residues. CDR1 MNHEY and CDR2 SMNVEV come from the germline V gene (reference sequence). The ends were cut back, 0 bases at V and 5 bases at J, with 14 bases in the middle. The DNA for the CDR3 is TGTGCCAGCAGTTTATCGGAGGGTAGGGTGGACGAGCAGTACTTC. Its protein product is CASSLSEGRVDEQYF.

This clone came up a few times. The rearrangement joins TRBV4-3 to TRBJ1-4, with D perhaps matching TRBD1 (6 bases). Germline-derived CDR1 and CDR2 are LGHNA and YSLEER. The V end was cut by 2 bases, the J end by 5 bases, with 21 bases between. The CDR3 spans 18 residues. The DNA of the CDR3 is TGCGCCAGCAGCCAACATTCCACTTCCGGGACATCGAATGAAAAACTGTTTTTT. Protein: CASSQHSTSGTSNEKLFF.

The CDR3 DNA is TGTGCCAGCAGCTTAAATTGGGGACTAGAAAATACGCAGTATTTT. Amino acids: CASSLNWGLENTQYF. The gene calls are TRBV5-4 and TRBJ2-3; 8 bases match TRBD2. The V segment lost 2 bases and the J segment 7 bases; nucleotides outside the gene matches: 9. Germline-derived CDR1 and CDR2 are SGHNT and YYREEE (reference sequence). The CDR3 is 15 residues long.

The chain carries TRBV7-2 and TRBJ2-1; TRBD2 agrees at 11 bases. V was clipped by 5 bases and J by 6 bases; unmatched bases: 6. CDR3 size: 15 residues. Germline V lookup: CDR1 SGHTA, CDR2 FQGNSA. The CDR3 reads CASSTGLAAINEQFF. DNA for the CDR3: TGTGCCAGCAGCACGGGACTAGCGGCTATCAATGAGCAGTTCTTC. The full variable domain, with the rest looked up from reference TRBV7-2 and TRBJ2-1, is GAGVSQSPSNKVTEKGKDVELRCDPISGHTALYWYRQSLGQGLEFLIYFQGNSAPDKSGLPSDRFSAERTGGSVSTLTIQRTQQEDSAVYLCASSTGLAAINEQFFGPGTRLTVL.

This rearrangement joins TRBV2 to TRBJ1-2; the match to TRBD1 covers 8 bases. V gave up 6 bases and J gave up 1 base; unmatched junction bases: 4. Germline V gene lookup returns CDR1 SNHLY and CDR2 FYNNEI. The CDR3 runs to 14 residues. CDR3 nucleotides: TGTGCCAGCAGGGCGGACAGGGTTAACTATGGCTACACCTTC. Its translation: CASRADRVNYGYTF.

The chain is built from TRBV9 and TRBJ1-5; no reliable D call. V was shortened by 0 bases and J by 7 bases, with 14 bases between the two germline ends. The germline CDR1 and CDR2 sequences are SGDLS and YYNGEE. This CDR3 comprises 15 residues. The CDR3 sequence is CASSVDGGSSQPQHF. DNA for the CDR3: TGTGCCAGCAGCGTAGATGGAGGGTCGAGCCAGCCCCAGCATTTT.

This clone was detected once. This chain joins TRBV6-4 and TRBJ2-3, with D hard to call. The CDR3 runs 13 residues. Per the germline V gene, CDR1 is MRHNA and CDR2 is SNTAGT. V shed 4 bases and J shed 2 bases, with 7 bases lying between them. The CDR3: CASSGHHTDTQYF. CDR3 bases: TGTGCCAGCAGTGGACACCACACAGATACGCAGTATTTT.

The chain employs TRBV18 and TRBJ1-3, with D perhaps TRBD1 (5 bases). The germline V gene encodes CDR1 KGHSH and CDR2 LQKENI. The CDR3 is made up of 15 amino acids. V was cut by 5 bases and J by 0 bases, with 11 bases left in between. In DNA, the CDR3 is TGTGCCAGCTCAAACAGGCCCGACTCTGGAAACACCATATATTTT. It encodes CASSNRPDSGNTIYF.

V gene TRBV4-1 combines with J gene TRBJ1-2, with 9 nucleotides matching TRBD1. V dropped 0 bases and J dropped 4; count of bases not matched to a gene: 3. The CDR3 runs 15 residues. Germline CDR1 MGHRA, CDR2 YSYEKL. This chain's CDR3 is CASSQDWTGAYGYTF. In DNA form, the CDR3 reads TGCGCCAGCAGCCAAGATTGGACAGGGGCCTATGGCTACACCTTC.

The V and J genes are TRBV30 and TRBJ1-1, with D hard to call. The germline V gene encodes CDR1 GTSNPN and CDR2 SVGIG (reference sequence). Trimming stripped 0 bases from V and 3 bases from J, with 8 bases between. There are 13 residues in the CDR3. This CDR3 is CAWSVTMYTEAFF. DNA for the CDR3: TGTGCCTGGAGTGTAACAATGTACACTGAAGCTTTCTTT. The full variable domain, rest sourced from reference TRBV30 and TRBJ1-1, is SQTIHQWPATLVQPVGSPLSLECTVEGTSNPNLYWYRQAAGRGLQLLFYSVGIGQISSEVPQNLSASRPQDRQFILSSKKLLLSDSGFYLCAWSVTMYTEAFFGQGTRLTVV.

V and J are TRBV27 and TRBJ1-1; 10 bases align to TRBD1. V lost 3 bases and J lost 4; bases outside the gene matches: 14. Germline CDR1 reads MNHEY; CDR2 reads SMNVEV (reference sequence). The CDR3 is made up of 18 amino acids. CDR3 sequence reads: CASSFRDRGQWLGTEAFF. The CDR3 DNA reads as TGTGCCAGCAGTTTCCGGGACAGGGGTCAGTGGTTGGGCACTGAAGCTTTCTTT.

As concerns this clone: The sample contains more than one DNA sequence encoding this CDR3. The chain couples TRBV19 to TRBJ1-1; tentatively, D is TRBD1 (6 bases). This CDR3 spans 14 amino acids. V was cut by 0 bases and J by 1 base, with 6 bases left in between. From germline, CDR1 is LNHDA and CDR2 SQIVND (reference sequence). This CDR3 is CASSIEGANTEAFF. CDR3 nucleotide sequence: TGTGCCAGTAGTATAGAGGGGGCGAACACTGAAGCTTTCTTT.

This clone was seen a single time. This chain joins TRBV5-1 and TRBJ2-5; 8 positions match TRBD1. J lost 0 bases, V lost 5 bases, and 6 bases had no gene match. CDR3 size: 15 residues. Germline V gene lookup returns CDR1 SGHRS and CDR2 YFSETQ. This CDR3 is CASSLTGDYQETQYF. Written as DNA, the CDR3 is TGCGCCAGCAGTCTGACAGGGGATTACCAAGAGACCCAGTACTTC.

This chain links TRBV5-8 with TRBJ1-1; D unresolved. Germline V gene data show CDR1 as SGHTS and CDR2 as YDEGEE. The CDR3 contains 15 residues. Trimming left V 2 bases short and J 0 bases short, with 11 bases between. The CDR3 coding sequence is TGTGCCAGCAGCTTCCTTGGGCAGTTGAACACTGAAGCTTTCTTT. Amino acid sequence: CASSFLGQLNTEAFF.

The V and J genes are TRBV5-1 and TRBJ1-1; a possible D gene is TRBD1 (5 bases). Trimming removed 0 bases from V and 9 bases from J, with 15 bases in between. The CDR3 is 14 residues long. Germline V lookup: CDR1 SGHRS, CDR2 YFSETQ. The CDR3 region has the DNA TGCGCCAGCAGCTTGGCAGGGCGGGGCTCGAAAGCTTTCTTT. This gives the protein CASSLAGRGSKAFF.

The chain carries TRBV4-3 and TRBJ2-5; D is perhaps TRBD1 (5 bases). CDR3 length: 17 residues. Germline values: CDR1 LGHNA, CDR2 YSLEER. The V and J ends lost 0 bases and 4 bases respectively, with 18 bases between them. Here the CDR3 reads CASSQDHQGSSSETQYF. DNA of the CDR3: TGCGCCAGCAGCCAAGATCATCAGGGTTCCTCTTCAGAGACCCAGTACTTC.

Of note for this clone: Germline and junction disagree at one end, which may indicate a read error. The V and J genes are TRBV4-2 and TRBJ2-1, with 12 bases lining up with TRBD2. The germline CDR1 and CDR2 sequences are LGHNA and YNFKEQ. The CDR3 spans 16 residues. This CDR3 is CASSEELAGGYNEQFF. CDR3 DNA: TGTGCCAGCAGCGAAGAACTAGCGGGGGGATACAATGAGCAGTTCTTC.

The chain is built from TRBV11-2 and TRBJ1-1, with D unclear. Germline assignment: CDR1 SGHAT and CDR2 FQNNGV. The V gene lost 2 bases and the J gene lost 1 base, with 8 bases spanning the gap. The CDR3 has 14 amino acids. CDR3 coding DNA: TGTGCCAGCAGCTTACTCCGGGGGAACACTGAAGCTTTCTTT. Its protein is CASSLLRGNTEAFF.

The chain links TRBV5-8 to TRBJ2-1; 9 bases line up with TRBD1. Germline CDR1 and CDR2: SGHTS and YDEGEE. CDR3 length equals 14 residues. Losses at the gene ends were 7 bases for V and 1 base for J; bases not matched to a gene: 3. The CDR3 reads CASPDRGSYNEQFF. CDR3 nucleotide sequence: TGTGCCAGCCCTGACAGGGGGTCCTACAATGAGCAGTTCTTC.